These T cell receptor beta chains were read from a single sample in a study of blood T cell repertoires in COVID-19. The table came from immunoSEQ multiplex PCR; TCRdb's copy has only in-frame clones and leaves some out. Of more than 250,000 clones listed, roughly 85% are singletons. Sequencing was carried out using PBMCs or T cells enriched from blood (not recorded which). The receptor source for this set is a woman aged 40 to 49 who had recovered from COVID-19. Both conserved end residues are part of each CDR3. Fields, in order: clone size, J gene, V gene, D gene, CDR3 DNA, CDR3 protein. A D gene is named only where the DNA matches it firmly. Clone sizes are given selectively: once, few, many, or a class where the clone is expanded.

.	TRBJ1-4	TRBV28	.	TGTGCCAGCAGTCCTGCTAATGAAAAACTGTTTTTT	CASSPANEKLFF
.	TRBJ2-7	TRBV11-2	TRBD1	TGTGCCAGCAGCTATGACAGGGACGTCCACTACGAGCAGTACTTC	CASSYDRDVHYEQYF
once	TRBJ2-7	TRBV3-1/TRBV3-2	.	TGTGCCAGCAGCCAATCGACGACTCCCTTCTACGAGCAGTACTTC	CASSQSTTPFYEQYF
.	TRBJ2-5	TRBV11-1	.	TGTGCCAGCGAGGAGCAAGAGACCCAGTACTTC	CASEEQETQYF
.	TRBJ1-3	TRBV6-5	.	TGTGCCAGCAGTTATGGAGGAGGGCCTGGAAACACCATATATTTT	CASSYGGGPGNTIYF
.	TRBJ2-7	TRBV6-5	TRBD2	TGTGCCAGCAAGACGACTAGCGGGGGACCCCAGTACTTC	CASKTTSGGPQYF
.	TRBJ2-7	TRBV6-2/TRBV6-3	TRBD1	TGTGCCAGCAGTTGGGACAGGGGGCGCGTCTACGAGCAGTACTTC	CASSWDRGRVYEQYF
.	TRBJ2-7	TRBV28	.	TGTGCCAGCAAACGCGGGACCGGCTACGAGCAGTACTTC	CASKRGTGYEQYF
.	TRBJ1-4	TRBV5-1	TRBD1	TGCGCCAGCGCCCCGGGACAGGGTAGTGAAAAACTGTTTTTT	CASAPGQGSEKLFF
.	TRBJ1-2	TRBV5-5	.	TGTGCCAGCAGCTTGTTGAAACAGGGATACGGCTACACCTTC	CASSLLKQGYGYTF
.	TRBJ2-1	TRBV6-1	.	TGTGCCAGCAGTGAAGCCGGGATTGAGCAGTTCTTC	CASSEAGIEQFF
.	TRBJ1-5	TRBV19	TRBD1	TGTGCCAGTAGTACCCCGGGGCAGGGGGCAGGTCAGCCCCAGCATTTT	CASSTPGQGAGQPQHF
.	TRBJ1-5	TRBV30	.	TGTGCCTGGAGTGAGACTGGGTATAGCAATCAGCCCCAGCATTTT	CAWSETGYSNQPQHF
once	TRBJ2-3	TRBV3-1/TRBV3-2	TRBD1	TGTGCCAGCAGCCAGGCAGGGGGTGGCGATACGCAGTATTTT	CASSQAGGGDTQYF
.	TRBJ1-2	TRBV28	.	TGTGCCAGCAGTCCAGACACGATCTATGGCTACACCTTC	CASSPDTIYGYTF
.	TRBJ2-7	TRBV7-9	TRBD1	TGTGCCAGCAGCCGCGGACAGGTCTCCTACGAGCAGTACTTC	CASSRGQVSYEQYF
.	TRBJ2-3	TRBV5-8	TRBD1	TGTGCGTCCCCCGGAGGGACAGGGTACCCCAGGCTAGATACGCAGTATTTT	CASPGGTGYPRLDTQYF
.	TRBJ2-7	TRBV6-5	.	TGTGCCAGCACCCACCTACGGACAGCCTACGAGCAGTACTTC	CASTHLRTAYEQYF
few	TRBJ2-4	TRBV27	.	TGTGCCAGCAGTCCCCTCTTAGCCAAAAACATTCAGTACTTC	CASSPLLAKNIQYF
.	TRBJ2-7	TRBV5-8	.	TGTGCCAGCAGCTTTCGGCTAGCGACGAACGAGCAGTACTTC	CASSFRLATNEQYF